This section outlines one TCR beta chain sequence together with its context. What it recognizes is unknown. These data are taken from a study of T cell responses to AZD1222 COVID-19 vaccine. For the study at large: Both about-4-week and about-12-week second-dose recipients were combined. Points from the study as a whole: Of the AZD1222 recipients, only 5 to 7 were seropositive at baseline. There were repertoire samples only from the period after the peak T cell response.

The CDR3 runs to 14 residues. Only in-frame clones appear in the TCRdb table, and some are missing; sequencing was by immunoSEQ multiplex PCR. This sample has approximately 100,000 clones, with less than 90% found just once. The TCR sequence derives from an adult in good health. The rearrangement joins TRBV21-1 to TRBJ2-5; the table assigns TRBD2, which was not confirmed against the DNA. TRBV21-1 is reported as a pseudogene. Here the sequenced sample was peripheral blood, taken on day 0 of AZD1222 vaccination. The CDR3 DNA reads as TGTGCCAGCAGCAGAAGACTGGAACAAGAGACCCAGTACTTC. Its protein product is CASSRRLEQETQYF.